This T cell receptor (beta chain) appears in the sequencing data of a study of cytomegalovirus exposure and HLA in healthy donors. Regarding the study as a whole: TCR beta V- and J-gene trimming, according to a later analysis, was linked to a missense DCLRE1C variant.

Comments on this clone: Its specificity is unknown.

The PCR employed 60 Vbeta primers together with 13 Jbeta primers. Profiling relied on immunoSEQ multiplex PCR, and the TCRdb table lists in-frame clones only, not all of them. The sample shows 150,000 to 180,000 clones, around 79% of them seen only once. CDR1 SGDLS and CDR2 YYNGEE come from the germline V gene. Unmatched junction bases numbered 13, after V lost 4 bases and J lost 6 bases. The CDR3 spans 16 residues. This chain joins TRBV9 and TRBJ2-3; TRBD2 matches at 8 bases. This sequence originates from a man between 18 and 35 years old in good health and CMV-seronegative. Specimen: PBMCs. The CDR3 bases are TGTGCCAGCAGCCTCAATCCGGGACTAGATTCGGATACGCAGTATTTT. This sequence encodes CASSLNPGLDSDTQYF.